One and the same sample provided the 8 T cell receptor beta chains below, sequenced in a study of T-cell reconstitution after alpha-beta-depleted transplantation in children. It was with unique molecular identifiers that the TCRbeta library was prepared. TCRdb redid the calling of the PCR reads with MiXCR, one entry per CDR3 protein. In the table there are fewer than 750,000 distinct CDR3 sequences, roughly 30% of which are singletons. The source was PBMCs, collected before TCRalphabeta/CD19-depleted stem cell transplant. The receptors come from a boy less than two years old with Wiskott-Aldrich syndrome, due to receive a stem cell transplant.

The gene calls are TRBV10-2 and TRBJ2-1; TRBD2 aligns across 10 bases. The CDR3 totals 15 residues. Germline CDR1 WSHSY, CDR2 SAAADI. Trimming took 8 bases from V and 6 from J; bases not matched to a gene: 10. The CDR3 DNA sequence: TGCGCCAGCGGTCGACCTAGCGGGAGCTTCAATGAGCAGTTCTTC. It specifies CASGRPSGSFNEQFF.

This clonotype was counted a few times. The CDR3 sequence: CSARRLAGVPGELFF. For the CDR3, the DNA is TGCAGTGCTAGGCGACTAGCGGGAGTCCCCGGGGAGCTGTTTTTT. The chain couples TRBV20-1 to TRBJ2-2, with 12 bases fitting TRBD2. The V segment lost 3 bases and the J segment 6 bases; nucleotides outside the gene matches: 5. The CDR3 is 15 amino acids. Per germline, CDR1 DFQATT and CDR2 SNEGSKA (reference sequence).

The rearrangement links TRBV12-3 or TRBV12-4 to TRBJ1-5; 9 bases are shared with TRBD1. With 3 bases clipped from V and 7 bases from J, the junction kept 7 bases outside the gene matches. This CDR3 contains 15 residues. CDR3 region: CASSLETGGDQPQHF. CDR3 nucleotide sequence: TGTGCCAGCAGTTTGGAAACAGGGGGCGACCAGCCCCAGCATTTT.

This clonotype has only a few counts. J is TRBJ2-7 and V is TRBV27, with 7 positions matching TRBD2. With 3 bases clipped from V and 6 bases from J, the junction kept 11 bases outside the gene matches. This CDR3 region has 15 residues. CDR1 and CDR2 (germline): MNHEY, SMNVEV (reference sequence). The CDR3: CASSLKAGARGEQYF. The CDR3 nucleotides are TGTGCCAGCAGTTTGAAGGCGGGAGCAAGGGGCGAGCAGTACTTC.

The CDR3 bases are TGTGCCAGCAGCTCTAGGACAGGTGTACGCGAGCAGTTCTTC. It yields the protein CASSSRTGVREQFF. The gene calls are TRBV13 and TRBJ2-1; 7 bases are shared with TRBD1. Germline CDR1 PRHDT, CDR2 FYEKMQ (reference sequence). This CDR3 spans 14 amino acids. V shed 4 bases and J 10 bases; nucleotides not matched to a gene: 10.

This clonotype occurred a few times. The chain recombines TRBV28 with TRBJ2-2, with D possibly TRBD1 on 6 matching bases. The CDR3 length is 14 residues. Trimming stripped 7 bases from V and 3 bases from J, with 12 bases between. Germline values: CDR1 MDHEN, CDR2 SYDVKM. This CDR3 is CASTSTGYTGELFF. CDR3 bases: TGTGCCAGCACATCTACAGGGTACACCGGGGAGCTGTTTTTT.

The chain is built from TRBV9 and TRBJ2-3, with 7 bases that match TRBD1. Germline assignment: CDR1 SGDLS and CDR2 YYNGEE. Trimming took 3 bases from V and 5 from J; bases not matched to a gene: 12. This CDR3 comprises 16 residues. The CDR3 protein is CASSARQGALGDTQYF. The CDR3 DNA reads TGTGCCAGCAGCGCTCGACAGGGTGCGTTAGGAGATACGCAGTATTTT.

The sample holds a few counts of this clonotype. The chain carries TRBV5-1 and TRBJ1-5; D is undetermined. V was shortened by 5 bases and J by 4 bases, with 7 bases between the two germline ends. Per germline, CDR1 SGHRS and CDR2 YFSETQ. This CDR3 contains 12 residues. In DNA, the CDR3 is TGCGCCAGCAGAGAGAAAAATCAGCCCCAGCATTTT. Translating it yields CASREKNQPQHF.